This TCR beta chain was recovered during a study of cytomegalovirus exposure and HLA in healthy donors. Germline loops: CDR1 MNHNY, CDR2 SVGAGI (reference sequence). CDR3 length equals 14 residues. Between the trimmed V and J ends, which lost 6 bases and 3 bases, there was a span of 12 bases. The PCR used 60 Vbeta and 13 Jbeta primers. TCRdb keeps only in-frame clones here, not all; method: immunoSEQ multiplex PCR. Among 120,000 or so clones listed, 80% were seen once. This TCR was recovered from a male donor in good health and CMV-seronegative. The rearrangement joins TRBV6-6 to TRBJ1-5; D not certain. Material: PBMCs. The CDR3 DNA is TGTGCCAGCAGGCGGGAATCATTCAATCAGCCCCAGCATTTT. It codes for CASRRESFNQPQHF.